A single sample gave rise to the 26 T cell receptor beta chains below, sequenced in a study of T cells in Graves' hyperthyroidism and ophthalmopathy. RNA transcripts yielded amplified TCR beta CDR3 regions. Carried out on the TCR CDR3, a first-round RT-PCR used the HTBI primer set. TCRdb independently ran MiXCR on the multiplex PCR reads; one entry per CDR3 protein. The profile shows about 640,000 distinct CDR3 sequences, about 20% of them singletons. Sequenced: blood. The receptors come from a man under 40 with Graves' ophthalmopathy.

This clonotype has a count of ten or more. The genes are TRBV18 and TRBJ1-4, with 7 positions matching TRBD1. Trimming took 6 bases from V and 8 from J; bases not matched to a gene: 6. The CDR3 has 13 residues. Per germline, CDR1 KGHSH and CDR2 LQKENI. CDR3 residues: CASSRGQDEKLFF. CDR3 DNA: TGTGCCAGCTCTCGAGGACAGGACGAAAAACTGTTTTTT.

This clonotype has only a few counts. V usage is TRBV28 and J usage is TRBJ2-2, with a possible D match to TRBD1 (6 bases). CDR3 length: 14 residues. The germline V gene has CDR1 MDHEN and CDR2 SYDVKM. Trimming took 8 bases from V and 5 from J, leaving 15 bases between them. CDR3 sequence: CASLPFQGTGELFF. CDR3 nucleotide sequence: TGTGCCAGCCTCCCCTTCCAGGGGACCGGGGAGCTGTTTTTT. Looking up the rest from reference TRBV28 and TRBJ2-2 gives the full variable domain: DVKVTQSSRYLVKRTGEKVFLECVQDMDHENMFWYRQDPGLGLRLIYFSYDVKMKEKGDIPEGYSVSREKKERFSLILESASTNQTSMYLCASLPFQGTGELFFGEGSRLTVL.

This clonotype was observed a handful of times. The chain joins TRBV28 to TRBJ2-4, with D tentatively TRBD2 (6 bases). Trimming took 2 bases from V and 5 from J, leaving 16 bases between them. Germline loops: CDR1 MDHEN, CDR2 SYDVKM. This CDR3 is 16 amino acids long. CDR3 in DNA: TGTGCCAGCAGTTTAATTACTACTAGCAGGGAAAACATTCAGTACTTC. Translating gives CASSLITTSRENIQYF.

At least ten counts were recorded for this clonotype. This sequence joins TRBV5-1 and TRBJ1-5, with 7 bases fitting TRBD1. Unmatched junction bases numbered 6, after V lost 4 bases and J lost 2 bases. This CDR3 contains 15 residues. CDR1 and CDR2 (germline): SGHRS, YFSETQ. The CDR3 loop reads CASSADGQGNQPQHF. Here the CDR3 DNA reads TGCGCCAGCAGCGCCGATGGACAGGGCAATCAGCCCCAGCATTTT.

In its sample, this clonotype was seen many times. V is TRBV28 and J is TRBJ2-7; TRBD1 is a possible D gene (8 bases). The length of the CDR3 is 19 residues. Germline CDR1 MDHEN, CDR2 SYDVKM. V gave up 3 bases and J gave up 7 bases, with 31 bases separating them. The CDR3 loop reads CASSFLTSLTSAGGWEQYF. In nucleotides, the CDR3 is TGTGCCAGCAGTTTCCTTACTTCCCTCACTAGCGCAGGGGGCTGGGAGCAGTACTTC.

Ten or more counts support this clonotype. This chain links TRBV6-5 with TRBJ2-7, with TRBD2 identical over 10 bases. The trim removed 2 bases at V and 4 bases at J, leaving 5 bases unmatched. The CDR3 runs 15 residues. From germline, CDR1 is MNHEY and CDR2 SVGAGI. CDR3 protein: CASSYAAGGWYEQYF. For the CDR3, the DNA is TGTGCCAGCAGTTACGCAGCGGGAGGGTGGTACGAGCAGTACTTC.

About this clonotype itself: Just one base apart from a much larger clone, this may be a read error. The chain employs TRBV2 and TRBJ2-1, with TRBD1 matching 7 bases. Germline-derived CDR1 and CDR2 are SNHLY and FYNNEI. This CDR3 region has 14 residues. The CDR3 loop reads CAGSEGAGSSEQFF. The CDR3 region has the DNA TGTGCCGGCAGTGAGGGGGCAGGGTCATCTGAGCAGTTCTTC.

This clonotype was counted at least ten times. The rearrangement links TRBV11-2 to TRBJ2-7; the D call may be TRBD1 or TRBD2 (5 bases each). Per the germline V gene, CDR1 is SGHAT and CDR2 is FQNNGV. Trimming took off 4 bases at V and 2 bases at J, with 15 bases between the two ends. This CDR3 has 15 amino acids. The CDR3 DNA reads TGTGCCAGCAGCTCGGGACCTACGACAGCCTACGAGCAGTACTTC. It specifies CASSSGPTTAYEQYF.

This clonotype came up once. Its ends do not fully match the called genes, so a read error is possible. V usage is TRBV24-1 and J usage is TRBJ2-3; maybe TRBD1 (6 bases). The CDR3 totals 17 residues. Germline V gives CDR1 KGHDR, CDR2 SFDVKD. CDR3 sequence: CVTSDAPQGGWEDTQYF. CDR3 coding DNA: TGTGTCACCAGTGACGCCCCACAGGGCGGTTGGGAAGATACGCAGTATTTT.

This clonotype came up a few times. The chain couples TRBV9 to TRBJ2-1; 13 nucleotides line up with TRBD2. The CDR3 runs 17 residues. From germline, CDR1 is SGDLS and CDR2 YYNGEE. The J segment lost 8 bases and the V segment lost 0 bases, leaving 8 bases of the junction unmatched. The CDR3 sequence: CASSVAGLAGVGDEQFF. CDR3 nucleotides: TGTGCCAGCAGCGTAGCTGGACTAGCGGGAGTGGGGGATGAGCAGTTCTTC.

This clonotype appeared a few times. The gene calls are TRBV19 and TRBJ1-1, with no clear D. Germline CDR1 LNHDA, CDR2 SQIVND (reference sequence). The CDR3 runs to 14 residues. Trimming removed 4 bases at V and 1 base at J, with 10 bases between. CDR3 sequence: CASSTTSRNTEAFF. As DNA, the CDR3 is TGTGCCAGTAGTACCACCAGCAGGAACACTGAAGCTTTCTTT. The complete variable domain, with remaining parts taken from reference TRBV19 and TRBJ1-1, reads DGGITQSPKYLFRKEGQNVTLSCEQNLNHDAMYWYRQDPGQGLRLIYYSQIVNDFQKGDIAEGYSVSREKKESFPLTVTSAQKNPTAFYLCASSTTSRNTEAFFGQGTRLTVV.

Note on this clonotype: One base away lies a much larger clone, so this may be a sequencing read error. The rearrangement links TRBV11-1 to TRBJ1-1, with TRBD1 as a possible D gene (5 bases). Germline V gene sequence: CDR1 SGHAT, CDR2 FQDESV (reference sequence). The CDR3 covers 15 residues. For the CDR3, the DNA is TGTGTCAGCAGCTTAGCGTCGGGGACTTGGACTGAAGCTTTCTTT. It codes for CVSSLASGTWTEAFF.

The chain has TRBV6-5 and TRBJ2-7; 7 nucleotides agree with TRBD2. This CDR3 has 12 residues. CDR1 MNHEY and CDR2 SVGAGI come from the germline V gene. J lost 6 bases, V lost 7 bases, and 6 bases had no gene match. The CDR3 nucleotides are TGTGCCAGCAATTGGGAGCGGGGCGAGCAGTACTTC. This sequence encodes CASNWERGEQYF.

This clonotype was recorded a few times. V gene TRBV3-2 combines with J gene TRBJ2-1; TRBD2 reflects the table's D call only, with no check against the DNA. TRBV3-2 corresponds to a pseudogene. The CDR3 runs to 20 residues. The DNA for the CDR3 is TGTGCCAGCAGCCAAGAAGACGAGAGACTAGCGGGAGGAGATTCGAATGAGCAGTTCTTC. This codes for CASSQEDERLAGGDSNEQFF.

This clonotype was found a few times. The chain joins TRBV20-1 to TRBJ2-5, with D perhaps matching TRBD2 (5 bases). Trimming stripped 1 base from V and 5 bases from J, with 14 bases between. The CDR3 is 14 amino acids. Germline V gene data show CDR1 as DFQATT and CDR2 as SNEGSKA (reference sequence). The CDR3 spells CSARGDSGFETQYF. As DNA, the CDR3 is TGCAGTGCTAGAGGAGATTCGGGGTTTGAGACCCAGTACTTC.

The rearrangement uses TRBV28 and TRBJ2-2, with a tentative D call TRBD1 (5 bases). The CDR3 covers 15 residues. The ends were cut back, 6 bases at V and 4 bases at J, with 15 bases in the middle. The germline gives CDR1 MDHEN, CDR2 SYDVKM. The CDR3 DNA sequence: TGTGCCAGCAGAGTAGCCTCAGGGTTCACCGGGGAGCTGTTTTTT. Amino acids: CASRVASGFTGELFF.

V usage is TRBV19 and J usage is TRBJ1-1; possibly TRBD1 for D (5 bases). V gave up 8 bases and J gave up 7 bases, with 11 bases separating them. Germline V lookup: CDR1 LNHDA, CDR2 SQIVND (reference sequence). The length of the CDR3 is 11 residues. The CDR3 loop is CASVRGIEAFF. The CDR3 DNA sequence: TGTGCCAGTGTCCGGGGGATTGAAGCTTTCTTT.

This chain joins TRBV27 and TRBJ2-3; tentatively, D is TRBD1 or TRBD2 (5 bases each). Germline CDR1 is MNHEY and CDR2 is SMNVEV (reference sequence). V was shortened by 3 bases and J by 7 bases, with 17 bases between the two germline ends. This CDR3 is built from 15 residues. CDR3 region: CASSFLRGEKYTQYF. The CDR3 coding sequence is TGTGCCAGCAGTTTTCTGAGGGGAGAAAAGTATACGCAGTATTTT.

This rearrangement joins TRBV7-2 to TRBJ2-2; a possible D gene is TRBD2 (7 bases). V was clipped by 5 bases and J by 6 bases, with 13 bases between them. The CDR3 totals 14 residues. The germline CDR1 and CDR2 sequences are SGHTA and FQGNSA. The CDR3 nucleotides are TGTGCCAGCAGCAGGGGGGGGGGAGCCGGGGAGCTGTTTTTT. Amino acids: CASSRGGGAGELFF. Supplemented by reference TRBV7-2 and TRBJ2-2, the full variable domain reads GAGVSQSPSNKVTEKGKDVELRCDPISGHTALYWYRQSLGQGLEFLIYFQGNSAPDKSGLPSDRFSAERTGGSVSTLTIQRTQQEDSAVYLCASSRGGGAGELFFGEGSRLTVL.

The V call is TRBV7-9, the J call TRBJ2-1; D may be TRBD2 (6 bases). Trimming removed 9 bases from V and 6 bases from J, with 15 bases in between. The germline V gene has CDR1 SEHNR and CDR2 FQNEAQ (reference sequence). This CDR3 spans 13 amino acids. CDR3 sequence reads: CASTTRLVNEQFF. The CDR3 coding sequence is TGTGCCAGTACCACCAGACTAGTCAATGAGCAGTTCTTC.

This clonotype came up a few times. The chain employs TRBV7-9 and TRBJ1-1; TRBD1 matches 10 bases. The CDR3 is 14 amino acids. Per the germline V gene, CDR1 is SEHNR and CDR2 is FQNEAQ (reference sequence). The V segment lost 3 bases and the J segment 5 bases; nucleotides outside the gene matches: 3. CDR3 sequence: CASSFGQGETEAFF. DNA for the CDR3: TGTGCCAGCAGCTTCGGACAGGGGGAGACTGAAGCTTTCTTT.

The chain joins TRBV2 to TRBJ2-7, with D maybe TRBD2 (7 bases). The V end lost 5 bases, the J end lost 3 bases, and 14 bases lay between the germline ends. The CDR3 is 14 amino acids. The germline V gene has CDR1 SNHLY and CDR2 FYNNEI. CDR3 DNA sequence: TGTGCCAGCAGTAAAGGGGGGGGGGGCTACGAGCAGTACTTC. Protein sequence: CASSKGGGGYEQYF.

This chain links TRBV11-2 with TRBJ2-3; 9 bases fit TRBD2. CDR3 length: 16 amino acids. Germline CDR1 and CDR2: SGHAT and FQNNGV. V gave up 1 base and J gave up 5 bases; unmatched junction bases: 7. The CDR3, as DNA: TGTGCCAGCAGCTTAGGTGTAGCGGGAGTATTAGATACGCAGTATTTT. Protein: CASSLGVAGVLDTQYF. Using reference TRBV11-2 and TRBJ2-3 for the parts outside the CDR3, the full variable domain is EAGVAQSPRYKIIEKRQSVAFWCNPISGHATLYWYQQILGQGPKLLIQFQNNGVVDDSQLPKDRFSAERLKGVDSTLKIQPAKLEDSAVYLCASSLGVAGVLDTQYFGPGTRLTVL.

This rearrangement joins TRBV24-1 to TRBJ2-2; 8 bases fit TRBD1. This CDR3 has 16 residues. V trimming: 1 base; J trimming: 1 base; junction bases outside the gene matches: 1. CDR1 and CDR2 from the germline V gene are KGHDR and SFDVKD. The CDR3 is CATSDFGTGNTGELFF. CDR3 DNA sequence: TGTGCCACCAGTGATTTCGGGACAGGGAACACCGGGGAGCTGTTTTTT.

This clonotype has just a few counts. The chain employs TRBV27 and TRBJ2-3; no clear D. The CDR3 covers 15 residues. Trimming pared 4 bases from V and 2 bases from J, leaving 13 bases between. Germline V gene lookup returns CDR1 MNHEY and CDR2 SMNVEV (reference sequence). CDR3 sequence: CASSWLDGDTDTQYF. The CDR3 bases are TGTGCCAGCAGTTGGCTGGACGGAGACACAGATACGCAGTATTTT.

This clonotype appeared many times. This chain joins TRBV20-1 and TRBJ2-1; 7 bases map to TRBD1. Germline V CDR1 and CDR2: DFQATT, SNEGSKA (reference sequence). V was pared by 0 bases and J by 6 bases, with 5 bases of the junction left unmatched. CDR3 length: 14 residues. The CDR3 sequence is CSARDLHRGNEQFF. For the CDR3, the DNA is TGCAGTGCTAGAGATTTGCACAGGGGCAATGAGCAGTTCTTC.